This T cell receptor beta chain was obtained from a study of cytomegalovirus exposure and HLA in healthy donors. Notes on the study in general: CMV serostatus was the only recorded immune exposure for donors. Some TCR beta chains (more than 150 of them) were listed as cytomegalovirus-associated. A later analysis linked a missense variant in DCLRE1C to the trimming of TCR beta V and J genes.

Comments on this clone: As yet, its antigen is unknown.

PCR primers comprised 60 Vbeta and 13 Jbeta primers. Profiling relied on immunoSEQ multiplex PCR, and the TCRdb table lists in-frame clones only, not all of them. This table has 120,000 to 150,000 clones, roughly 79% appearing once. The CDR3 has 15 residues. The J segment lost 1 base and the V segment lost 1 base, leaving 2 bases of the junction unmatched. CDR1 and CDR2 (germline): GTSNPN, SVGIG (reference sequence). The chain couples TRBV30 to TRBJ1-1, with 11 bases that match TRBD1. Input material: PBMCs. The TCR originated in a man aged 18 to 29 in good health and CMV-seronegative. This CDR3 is CAWSEGQGANTEAFF. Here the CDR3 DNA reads TGTGCCTGGAGTGAAGGACAGGGGGCGAACACTGAAGCTTTCTTT.